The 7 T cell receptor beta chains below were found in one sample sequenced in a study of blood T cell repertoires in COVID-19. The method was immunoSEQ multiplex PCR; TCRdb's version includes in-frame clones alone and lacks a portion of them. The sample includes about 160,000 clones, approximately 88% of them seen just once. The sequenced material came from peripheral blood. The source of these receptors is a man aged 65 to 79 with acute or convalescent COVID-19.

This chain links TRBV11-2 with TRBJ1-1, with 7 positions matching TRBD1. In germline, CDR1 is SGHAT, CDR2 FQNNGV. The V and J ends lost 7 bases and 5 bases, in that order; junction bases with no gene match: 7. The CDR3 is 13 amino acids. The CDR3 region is CASNNQGDTEAFF. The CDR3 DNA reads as TGTGCCAGCAACAACCAGGGGGATACTGAAGCTTTCTTT.

The CDR3 loop reads CASSVDRGWGYGYTF. CDR3 nucleotide sequence: TGTGCCAGCAGCGTCGACAGGGGTTGGGGCTATGGCTACACCTTC. The V call is TRBV7-9, the J call TRBJ1-2, with 8 bases matching TRBD1. The CDR3 consists of 15 residues. Germline trimming cut 5 bases from V and 4 bases from J; bases unmatched to any gene: 9. Germline CDR1 reads SEHNR; CDR2 reads FQNEAQ (reference sequence). The full variable domain, with the rest looked up from reference TRBV7-9 and TRBJ1-2, is DTGVSQNPRHKITKRGQNVTFRCDPISEHNRLYWYRQTLGQGPEFLTYFQNEAQLEKSRLLSDRFSAERPKGSFSTLEIQRTEQGDSAMYLCASSVDRGWGYGYTFGSGTRLTVV.

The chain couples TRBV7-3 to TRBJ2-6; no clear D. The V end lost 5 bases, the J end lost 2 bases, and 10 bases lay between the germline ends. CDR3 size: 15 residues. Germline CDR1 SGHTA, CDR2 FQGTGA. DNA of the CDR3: TGTGCCAGCAGCGTGGGCTCTGCTGGGGCCAACGTCCTGACTTTC. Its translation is CASSVGSAGANVLTF.

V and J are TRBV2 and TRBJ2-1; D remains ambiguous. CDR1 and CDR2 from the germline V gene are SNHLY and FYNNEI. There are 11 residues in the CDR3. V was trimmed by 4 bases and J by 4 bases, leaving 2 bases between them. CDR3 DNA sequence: TGTGCCAGCAGTGCTTACAATGAGCAGTTCTTC. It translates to CASSAYNEQFF.

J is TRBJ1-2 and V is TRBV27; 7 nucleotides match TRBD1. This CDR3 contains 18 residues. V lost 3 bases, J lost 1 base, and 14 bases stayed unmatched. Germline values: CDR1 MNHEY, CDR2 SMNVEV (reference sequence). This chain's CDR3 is CASSFQVDPRGRNYGYTF. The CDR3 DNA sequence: TGTGCCAGCAGTTTTCAAGTCGATCCAAGGGGGCGTAACTATGGCTACACCTTC.

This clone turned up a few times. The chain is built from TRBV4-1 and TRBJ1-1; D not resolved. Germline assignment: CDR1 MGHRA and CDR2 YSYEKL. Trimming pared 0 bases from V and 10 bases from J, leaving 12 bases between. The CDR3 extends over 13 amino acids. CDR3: CASSQDTATGAFF. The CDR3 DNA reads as TGCGCCAGCAGCCAAGATACCGCGACGGGAGCTTTCTTT.

In DNA, the CDR3 is TGCGCCAGCAGCTTGGCAGCGGGTGCGAGCTCCTACAATGAGCAGTTCTTC. It codes for CASSLAAGASSYNEQFF. The chain employs TRBV5-1 and TRBJ2-1; weak D call: TRBD2 (6 bases). The CDR3 spans 17 residues. Germline loops: CDR1 SGHRS, CDR2 YFSETQ. Deletions cut 0 bases from V and 0 bases from J, with 13 bases between.